Listed here are 20 T cell receptor beta chains from one sample, sequenced in a study of shared T cell receptors in the human thymus. Only in-frame clones appear in the TCRdb table, and some are missing; sequencing was by immunoSEQ multiplex PCR. Among roughly 500,000 clones, 75% to 85% were seen once, and the ten largest hold about 0.013%. These data also featured in a second study, about human thymus T cells.

Source material: thymocytes. All receptors come from a boy under two years old with a congenital heart defect.

The CDR3 DNA is TGCGCCAGCAGCCAATACAGGGGCACAGATACGCAGTATTTT. Residues: CASSQYRGTDTQYF. V usage is TRBV4-1 and J usage is TRBJ2-3; perhaps TRBD1 as D (6 bases). The CDR3 totals 14 residues. Germline-derived CDR1 and CDR2 are MGHRA and YSYEKL. Trimming took 2 bases from V and 1 from J, leaving 7 bases between them.

The chain carries TRBV14 and TRBJ2-3, with D unresolved. The CDR3 totals 15 residues. V lost 2 bases and J lost 2, with 11 bases in between. From germline, CDR1 is SGHDN and CDR2 FVKESK. CDR3 amino acids: CASSQRAEDTDTQYF. Here the CDR3 DNA reads TGTGCCAGCAGCCAAAGAGCCGAGGACACAGATACGCAGTATTTT. The full variable domain, completed using reference TRBV14 and TRBJ2-3, is EAGVTQFPSHSVIEKGQTVTLRCDPISGHDNLYWYRRVMGKEIKFLLHFVKESKQDESGMPNNRFLAERTGGTYSTLKVQPAELEDSGVYFCASSQRAEDTDTQYFGPGTRLTVL.

This clone has just a few counts. This sequence joins TRBV11-3 and TRBJ2-7; 9 nucleotides agree with TRBD1. Germline V lookup: CDR1 SGHNT, CDR2 YENEEA. The V and J ends lost 8 bases and 4 bases, in that order; junction bases with no gene match: 6. CDR3 length: 13 amino acids. CDR3 DNA sequence: TGTGCCAGCTCCCACAGGGGGCAGTACGAGCAGTACTTC. This translates into CASSHRGQYEQYF.

The chain combines TRBV15 with TRBJ2-3, with TRBD2 matching 11 bases. Germline V lookup: CDR1 LNHNV, CDR2 YYDKDF (reference sequence). The CDR3 covers 19 residues. The J segment lost 3 bases and the V segment lost 6 bases, leaving 17 bases of the junction unmatched. CDR3 sequence reads: CATSRALAGGPLLTDTQYF. CDR3 bases: TGTGCCACCAGTCGGGCCTTAGCGGGAGGGCCTTTGTTGACAGATACGCAGTATTTT.

The chain combines TRBV27 with TRBJ1-2; 7 bases fit TRBD1. The V gene's germline CDR1 is MNHEY and CDR2 SMNVEV (reference sequence). V lost 5 bases to trimming and J lost 0 bases; unmatched junction nucleotides: 9. The length of the CDR3 is 16 residues. This CDR3 is CASSPNGQASNYGYTF. CDR3 bases: TGTGCCAGCAGTCCAAATGGACAGGCTTCTAACTATGGCTACACCTTC.

The chain recombines TRBV2 with TRBJ2-1, with D hard to call. There are 15 residues in the CDR3. Per the germline V gene, CDR1 is SNHLY and CDR2 is FYNNEI. V dropped 4 bases and J dropped 0 bases, with 10 bases sitting between them. The CDR3 DNA is TGTGCCAGCAGTGGACTCCCCAGCTCCTACAATGAGCAGTTCTTC. As protein: CASSGLPSSYNEQFF. Variable domain in full (rest from reference TRBV2 and TRBJ2-1): EPEVTQTPSHQVTQMGQEVILRCVPISNHLYFYWYRQILGQKVEFLVSFYNNEISEKSEIFDDQFSVERPDGSNFTLKIRSTKLEDSAMYFCASSGLPSSYNEQFFGPGTRLTVL.

The V call is TRBV5-4, the J call TRBJ2-1; 7 bases agree with TRBD1. With 7 bases clipped from V and 5 bases from J, the junction kept 6 bases outside the gene matches. Germline loops: CDR1 SGHNT, CDR2 YYREEE (reference sequence). The CDR3 contains 13 residues. CDR3 nucleotide sequence: TGTGCCAGCCACCGAGGGGGCCACAATGAGCAGTTCTTC. As protein: CASHRGGHNEQFF.

The chain has TRBV6-1 and TRBJ1-2; 7 nucleotides align to TRBD1. The germline gives CDR1 MNHNS, CDR2 SASEGT. The CDR3 length is 14 residues. Trimming cost V 2 bases and J 6 bases; bases outside gene matches: 6. CDR3 loop: CASSEPQGVDGYTF. The CDR3, as DNA: TGTGCCAGCAGTGAACCCCAGGGGGTAGATGGCTACACCTTC.

For the CDR3, the DNA is TGTGCCAGCTTCCACCCCCAGCGGGAGGCCCCCCACGAGCAGTACTTC. Its protein product is CASFHPQREAPHEQYF. The V gene is TRBV27, the J gene TRBJ2-7; TRBD2 agrees at 9 bases. Germline V gene data show CDR1 as MNHEY and CDR2 as SMNVEV (reference sequence). The CDR3 totals 16 residues. The trim removed 8 bases at V and 5 bases at J, leaving 16 bases unmatched.

The table lists this clone with a count of one. The V gene is TRBV10-3, the J gene TRBJ2-7; 11 bases agree with TRBD2. The length of the CDR3 is 16 residues. Germline CDR1 ENHRY, CDR2 SYGVKD. V shed 5 bases and J 2 bases; nucleotides not matched to a gene: 8. CDR3 amino acids: CAISMALAGVPYEQYF. In DNA form, the CDR3 reads TGTGCCATCAGTATGGCACTAGCGGGAGTTCCCTACGAGCAGTACTTC.

The chain recombines TRBV29-1 with TRBJ2-5; 7 positions match TRBD1. TRBJ2-7 explains the end of the DNA better; the J call may be wrong. The CDR3 sequence is 15 residues long. From germline, CDR1 is SQVTM and CDR2 ANQGSEA. The CDR3 region is CSVEGGPGQDYEQYF. In DNA, the CDR3 is TGCAGCGTTGAAGGGGGGCCCGGACAGGACTACGAGCAGTACTTC.

This rearrangement joins TRBV10-3 to TRBJ2-7, with TRBD2 matching over 9 bases. CDR3 length: 14 residues. CDR1 is ENHRY and CDR2 is SYGVKD in the germline V gene. Unmatched junction bases numbered 8, after V lost 10 bases and J lost 1 base. The CDR3 here is CASSTAGGSYEQYF. The CDR3 bases are TGTGCCAGCTCGACGGCGGGAGGGTCCTACGAGCAGTACTTC.

The chain recombines TRBV6-1 with TRBJ2-2; the match to TRBD1 covers 9 bases. V shed 2 bases and J 6 bases; nucleotides not matched to a gene: 7. The germline V gene has CDR1 MNHNS and CDR2 SASEGT. The CDR3 has 16 residues. The CDR3 nucleotides read TGTGCCAGCAGTGAATCCGGGACAGGGAGTCCCGGGGAGCTGTTTTTT. Its translation is CASSESGTGSPGELFF.

The chain joins TRBV30 to TRBJ2-7; TRBD1 matches 7 bases. Germline loops: CDR1 GTSNPN, CDR2 SVGIG (reference sequence). This CDR3 spans 14 amino acids. V dropped 3 bases and J dropped 4; count of bases not matched to a gene: 9. For the CDR3, the DNA is TGTGCCTGGAGCTGGGGCAGGGGGATGTACGAGCAGTACTTC. Encoded protein: CAWSWGRGMYEQYF.

Turning to this clone: At one end, the junction sequence differs from germline, possibly due to a read error. The rearrangement uses TRBV4-1 and TRBJ2-7, with 8 bases lining up with TRBD2. From germline, CDR1 is MGHRA and CDR2 YSYEKL. This CDR3 region has 19 residues. CDR3 sequence (DNA): TGCGCCAGCAGCCCGAACTTTCGGACTAGCCAGGCCCCCCCTTACGCGCAGTACTTC. Its protein is CASSPNFRTSQAPPYAQYF.

This chain connects TRBV5-1 to TRBJ2-7; 9 bases map to TRBD1. The CDR3 runs 16 residues. Germline V gene data show CDR1 as SGHRS and CDR2 as YFSETQ. The trim removed 0 bases at V and 4 bases at J, leaving 8 bases unmatched. CDR3 region: CASSLAGTGFGYEQYF. In DNA, the CDR3 is TGCGCCAGCAGCTTGGCCGGGACAGGGTTCGGGTACGAGCAGTACTTC. Full variable domain (rest looked up from reference TRBV5-1 and TRBJ2-7): KAGVTQTPRYLIKTRGQQVTLSCSPISGHRSVSWYQQTPGQGLQFLFEYFSETQRNKGNFPGRFSGRQFSNSRSEMNVSTLELGDSALYLCASSLAGTGFGYEQYFGPGTRLTVT.

The chain combines TRBV10-3 with TRBJ2-3; 9 bases are a match to TRBD2. The ends lost 0 bases at V and 5 bases at J; junction bases unmatched: 6. The CDR3 runs to 16 residues. Germline CDR1 ENHRY, CDR2 SYGVKD. The DNA for the CDR3 is TGTGCCATCAGTGAGTCGGCGGGAGGGTACGGAGATACGCAGTATTTT. The encoded protein is CAISESAGGYGDTQYF.

In this sample, this clone turned up a few times. The V and J genes are TRBV5-6 and TRBJ2-3, with D uncertain. This CDR3 spans 15 amino acids. The germline gives CDR1 SGHDT, CDR2 YYEEEE. V was clipped by 0 bases and J by 4 bases, with 12 bases between them. This CDR3 is CASSLAASGADTQYF. CDR3 bases: TGTGCCAGCAGCTTGGCGGCTAGTGGAGCAGATACGCAGTATTTT.

V is TRBV14 and J is TRBJ2-2; 8 bases map to TRBD2. The V gene end was trimmed by 4 bases and the J gene end by 7 bases; junction bases not matched to a gene: 11. Per the germline V gene, CDR1 is SGHDN and CDR2 is FVKESK. CDR3 length: 16 amino acids. CDR3 region: CASSRDGRAPNGELFF. The CDR3 DNA reads as TGTGCCAGCAGCCGGGACGGGAGGGCACCCAACGGGGAGCTGTTTTTT.

The rearrangement links TRBV2 to TRBJ1-5; 7 nucleotides align to TRBD1. CDR3 length: 14 amino acids. Trimming at V came to 7 bases and at J to 5 bases, leaving 8 bases not matched to a gene. In germline, CDR1 is SNHLY, CDR2 FYNNEI. The CDR3 spells CASNPGTADQPQHF. The CDR3 nucleotides read TGTGCCAGCAATCCAGGGACAGCAGATCAGCCCCAGCATTTT.